This is a list of T cell receptor beta chains from one sample in a study of T cell responses to AZD1222 COVID-19 vaccine. The data were produced by immunoSEQ multiplex PCR, yet TCRdb's version contains in-frame clones alone and is incomplete. The sample consists of 140,000 to 150,000 clones, 93% of them appearing once. The specimen comprised peripheral blood, sampled on day 0 of AZD1222 vaccination. These receptors were collected from an adult in good health. Both conserved end residues are part of each CDR3. A D gene is named only where the DNA matches it firmly. The size of a clone is reported for some rows only, either as once, few or many, or as a class for expanded clones.

abundance: -
d_gene: -
j_gene: TRBJ2-1
v_gene: TRBV7-3
CDR3aa: CASSSTRDFNEQFF

abundance: -
d_gene: -
j_gene: TRBJ2-3
v_gene: TRBV18
CDR3aa: CASSPRVGGTDTQYF

abundance: once
d_gene: TRBD1
j_gene: TRBJ1-2
v_gene: TRBV11-1
CDR3aa: CASSLTGTAFYGYTF

abundance: -
d_gene: TRBD1
j_gene: TRBJ2-2
v_gene: TRBV25-1
CDR3aa: CASSKWTGGYTGELFF

abundance: -
d_gene: -
j_gene: TRBJ2-7
v_gene: TRBV6-5
CDR3aa: CASSYIPGPYEQYF

abundance: -
d_gene: TRBD1
j_gene: TRBJ1-6
v_gene: TRBV6-5
CDR3aa: CASRRTGRNSPLHF

abundance: -
d_gene: -
j_gene: TRBJ1-2
v_gene: TRBV19
CDR3aa: CASSTIGPSDYGYTF

abundance: -
d_gene: -
j_gene: TRBJ2-7
v_gene: TRBV14
CDR3aa: CASSPVRGEQYF

abundance: -
d_gene: -
j_gene: TRBJ1-1
v_gene: TRBV16
CDR3aa: CASSPRGGRANTEAFF

abundance: -
d_gene: -
j_gene: TRBJ1-1
v_gene: TRBV4-1
CDR3aa: CASSQDFINTEAFF

abundance: once
d_gene: -
j_gene: TRBJ2-2
v_gene: TRBV5-1
CDR3aa: CASSLEGTGELFF

abundance: -
d_gene: -
j_gene: TRBJ2-1
v_gene: TRBV11-2
CDR3aa: CASSFVTGPPYNEQFF

abundance: -
d_gene: -
j_gene: TRBJ1-5
v_gene: TRBV19
CDR3aa: CASSPQGNSNQPQHF

abundance: -
d_gene: -
j_gene: TRBJ2-7
v_gene: TRBV11-1
CDR3aa: CASSLASASYEQYF

abundance: -
d_gene: TRBD2
j_gene: TRBJ2-3
v_gene: TRBV18
CDR3aa: CASTPGTSDVDTQYF

abundance: -
d_gene: -
j_gene: TRBJ2-5
v_gene: TRBV30
CDR3aa: CAWALDSNQETQYF

abundance: -
d_gene: -
j_gene: TRBJ1-5
v_gene: TRBV2
CDR3aa: CASSERGYLSNQPQHF

abundance: once
d_gene: -
j_gene: TRBJ1-1
v_gene: TRBV13
CDR3aa: CASSLQGESTEAFF

abundance: -
d_gene: -
j_gene: TRBJ2-7
v_gene: TRBV5-6
CDR3aa: CASSFRGRDTEQYF

abundance: -
d_gene: TRBD2
j_gene: TRBJ2-1
v_gene: TRBV19
CDR3aa: CASSITLAALYNEQFF

abundance: -
d_gene: -
j_gene: TRBJ1-5
v_gene: TRBV5-6
CDR3aa: CASNELGSNQPQHF

abundance: -
d_gene: -
j_gene: TRBJ1-3
v_gene: TRBV11-2
CDR3aa: CASSLDGVLNTIYF

abundance: -
d_gene: TRBD1
j_gene: TRBJ1-1
v_gene: TRBV3-1/TRBV3-2
CDR3aa: CASSQATGANTEAFF

abundance: few
d_gene: -
j_gene: TRBJ2-2
v_gene: TRBV6-5
CDR3aa: CASSDGEHTGELFF

abundance: -
d_gene: -
j_gene: TRBJ1-6
v_gene: TRBV6-1
CDR3aa: CASSEGSWDSPLHF

abundance: -
d_gene: -
j_gene: TRBJ1-3
v_gene: TRBV19
CDR3aa: CASSMVRSSGNTIYF

abundance: once
d_gene: -
j_gene: TRBJ2-5
v_gene: TRBV12-3/TRBV12-4
CDR3aa: CASSLRRVETQYF

abundance: -
d_gene: -
j_gene: TRBJ1-1
v_gene: TRBV7-9
CDR3aa: CASSPGRHLNTEAFF

abundance: -
d_gene: TRBD1
j_gene: TRBJ2-1
v_gene: TRBV30
CDR3aa: CAWSSDRGRWFF

abundance: -
d_gene: TRBD1
j_gene: TRBJ1-4
v_gene: TRBV7-9
CDR3aa: CASSNLDRGGEKLFF

abundance: -
d_gene: TRBD2
j_gene: TRBJ2-1
v_gene: TRBV15
CDR3aa: CATSREGLAGTNEQFF